This T cell receptor beta chain was recorded in a study of blood T cells in healthy people across ages. Then a second PCR, running about 6 to 12 cycles, was carried out with a sample-barcoded 5' primer and a J-beta primer mix. TCRdb reprocessed the 5' RACE reads with MiXCR, giving one entry per CDR3 protein. The sample contains roughly 930,000 distinct CDR3 sequences, roughly 43% of which appear only once. The study isolated at least 6 million PBMCs from each sample. Total RNA extraction produced at least 5 micrograms (per sample) for the study. The specimen was blood. This clonotype was obtained from a man younger than 45 in good health.

This CDR3 is CASSQDRQGDTYEQYF. CDR3 DNA: TGCGCCAGCAGCCAAGATCGACAGGGGGACACCTACGAGCAGTACTTC. The chain uses TRBV4-3 and TRBJ2-7; TRBD1 matches 9 bases. CDR1 is LGHNA and CDR2 is YSLEER in the germline V gene. V shed 0 bases and J 2 bases; nucleotides not matched to a gene: 5. The CDR3 runs to 16 residues.